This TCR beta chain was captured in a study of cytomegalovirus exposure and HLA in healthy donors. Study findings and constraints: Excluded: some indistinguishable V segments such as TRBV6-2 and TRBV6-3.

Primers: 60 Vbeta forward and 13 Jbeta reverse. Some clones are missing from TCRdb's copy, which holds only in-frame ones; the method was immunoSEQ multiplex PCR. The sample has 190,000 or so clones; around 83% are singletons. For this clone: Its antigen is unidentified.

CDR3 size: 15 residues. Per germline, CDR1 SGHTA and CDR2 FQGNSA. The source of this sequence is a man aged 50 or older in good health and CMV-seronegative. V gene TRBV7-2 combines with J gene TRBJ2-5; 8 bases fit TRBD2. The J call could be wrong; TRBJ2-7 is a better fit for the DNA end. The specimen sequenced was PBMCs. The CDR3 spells CASGVAGTKTYEQYF. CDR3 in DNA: TGTGCCAGCGGAGTAGCGGGAACCAAGACCTACGAGCAGTACTTC.